This T cell receptor (beta chain) was sequenced during a study of T cell responses to AZD1222 COVID-19 vaccine. Regarding the study as a whole: Sampling that yielded the repertoires occurred only after the peak T cell response. Among AZD1222 vaccinees, only six were seropositive at baseline. There were mostly white British donors and more females than males, and clonal diversity was possibly underestimated.

The repertoire was sequenced with immunoSEQ multiplex PCR; TCRdb's copy has only in-frame clones and lacks some. The profile shows around 160,000 clones, over 80% of them singletons. The trim removed 5 bases at V and 3 bases at J, leaving 10 bases unmatched. The CDR3 spans 18 residues. Germline CDR1 is SGHVS and CDR2 is FQNEAQ. As to this clone: Its specificity is not known.

The sequenced sample was peripheral blood, obtained 28 days after the second AZD1222 dose. J is TRBJ2-1 and V is TRBV7-8; 13 bases map to TRBD2. The sequence was obtained from an adult who received the AZD1222 COVID-19 vaccine. CDR3 DNA: TGTGCCAGCAGCCCCCACCTACGGACTAGCGGGGGCTACAATGAGCAGTTCTTC. Protein sequence: CASSPHLRTSGGYNEQFF. Full variable domain (outside the CDR3, taken from reference TRBV7-8 and TRBJ2-1): GAGVSQSPRYKVAKRGQDVALRCDPISGHVSLFWYQQALGQGPEFLTYFQNEAQLDKSGLPSDRFFAERPEGSVSTLKIQRTQQEDSAVYLCASSPHLRTSGGYNEQFFGPGTRLTVL.